A selection of T cell receptor beta chains follows, all from one sample in a study of T cell repertoires in cytomegalovirus infection. TCRdb redid the calling of the reads with MiXCR, one entry per CDR3 protein. The repertoire holds some 400,000 distinct CDR3 sequences, with roughly 30% as singletons. The sample comprised PBMCs. Receptors were obtained from a human donor in good health (CMV status not recorded). Some clones in this sample may be carry-over from other donors' samples. The CDR3 runs from the conserved cysteine through the conserved F or W. The order of the fields is clone size, D gene, V gene, J gene, CDR3 DNA, CDR3 protein. D genes are given only for firm matches. Rows may omit the clone size; those that give it use once, few, many or a size class.

clone size: -
D gene: -
V gene: TRBV3-1
J gene: TRBJ1-2
CDR3 DNA: TGTGCCAGCAGCCAGGGAAATTTGGGCTACACCTTC
CDR3 protein: CASSQGNLGYTF

clone size: many
D gene: -
V gene: TRBV11-2
J gene: TRBJ1-3
CDR3 DNA: TGTGCCAGCAGCCCGAGGGCAACTCGAGCGAACACCATATATTTT
CDR3 protein: CASSPRATRANTIYF

clone size: few
D gene: TRBD1
V gene: TRBV5-4
J gene: TRBJ2-4
CDR3 DNA: TGTGCCAGCAGTACAACAGGGGACGACATTCAGTACTTC
CDR3 protein: CASSTTGDDIQYF

clone size: -
D gene: -
V gene: TRBV7-9
J gene: TRBJ2-2
CDR3 DNA: TGTACCAGCAGCTTAGTGCCAGGGGCCGGGGAGCTGTTTTTT
CDR3 protein: CTSSLVPGAGELFF

clone size: -
D gene: TRBD1
V gene: TRBV7-2
J gene: TRBJ1-5
CDR3 DNA: TGTGCCAGCAGCCCCAACAAAGACAGGGGGCTAACTCAGCCCCAGCATTTT
CDR3 protein: CASSPNKDRGLTQPQHF

clone size: -
D gene: TRBD2
V gene: TRBV19
J gene: TRBJ2-3
CDR3 DNA: TGTGCCAGTAGTATGGTCGCGGGGGGAAGCACAGATACGCAGTATTTT
CDR3 protein: CASSMVAGGSTDTQYF

clone size: many
D gene: TRBD1
V gene: TRBV7-8
J gene: TRBJ2-3
CDR3 DNA: TGTGCCAGCAGCTTACCGTTGTGGGACAGTAACACAGATACGCAGTATTTT
CDR3 protein: CASSLPLWDSNTDTQYF

clone size: -
D gene: TRBD1
V gene: TRBV23-1
J gene: TRBJ1-5
CDR3 DNA: TGCGCCAGCAGTAATGGGACAGGGGATCAGCCCCAGCATTTT
CDR3 protein: CASSNGTGDQPQHF

clone size: -
D gene: TRBD2
V gene: TRBV7-6
J gene: TRBJ2-3
CDR3 DNA: TGTGCCAGCAGCTTAACGGAGCGGGGACCCACTAATACGCAGTATTTT
CDR3 protein: CASSLTERGPTNTQYF

clone size: few
D gene: -
V gene: TRBV4-1
J gene: TRBJ2-2
CDR3 DNA: TGCGCCAGCAGCCAACACCCTGGACAGACCGTCGCGAACACCGGGGAGCTGTTTTTT
CDR3 protein: CASSQHPGQTVANTGELFF

clone size: -
D gene: -
V gene: TRBV19
J gene: TRBJ1-2
CDR3 DNA: TGTGCCACCAAGAGGACGGAAGTTTATGGCTACACCTTC
CDR3 protein: CATKRTEVYGYTF

clone size: -
D gene: TRBD2
V gene: TRBV7-9
J gene: TRBJ2-7
CDR3 DNA: TGTGCCAGCAGCTCGGGACTAGGGAGCTCCTACGAGCAGTACTTC
CDR3 protein: CASSSGLGSSYEQYF

clone size: -
D gene: -
V gene: TRBV7-2
J gene: TRBJ1-6
CDR3 DNA: TGTGCCAGCAGCTTCTCCGGTAACTCCTATAATTCACCCCTCCACTTT
CDR3 protein: CASSFSGNSYNSPLHF

clone size: -
D gene: -
V gene: TRBV27
J gene: TRBJ2-1
CDR3 DNA: TGTGCCAGCACCATAACCGGGAGTGGCTACAATGAGCAGTTCTTC
CDR3 protein: CASTITGSGYNEQFF

clone size: few
D gene: -
V gene: TRBV4-1
J gene: TRBJ1-6
CDR3 DNA: TGCGCCAGCAAGCAGGGTGGTAATTCACCCCTCCACTTT
CDR3 protein: CASKQGGNSPLHF

clone size: few
D gene: TRBD1
V gene: TRBV7-9
J gene: TRBJ1-3
CDR3 DNA: TGTGCCAGCAGCCGGTGGGACAGGAGCTCTGGAAACACCATATATTTT
CDR3 protein: CASSRWDRSSGNTIYF

clone size: few
D gene: TRBD2
V gene: TRBV12-3/TRBV12-4
J gene: TRBJ2-7
CDR3 DNA: TGTGCCAGCAGTTTTCGGGGGGGCGACGAGCAGTACTTC
CDR3 protein: CASSFRGGDEQYF

clone size: few
D gene: -
V gene: TRBV25-1
J gene: TRBJ1-1
CDR3 DNA: TGTGCCAGCAGTGAATACCGGGCGGAGGGAAAAGCTTTCTTT
CDR3 protein: CASSEYRAEGKAFF

clone size: -
D gene: -
V gene: TRBV19
J gene: TRBJ2-5
CDR3 DNA: TGTGCCAGTAAGGGACATTGGTTGGAGACCCAGTACTTC
CDR3 protein: CASKGHWLETQYF

clone size: few
D gene: -
V gene: TRBV2
J gene: TRBJ2-7
CDR3 DNA: TGTGCCAGCAGTGGCGAAACCAGCTCCTACGAGCAGTACTTC
CDR3 protein: CASSGETSSYEQYF

clone size: few
D gene: -
V gene: TRBV7-8
J gene: TRBJ1-5
CDR3 DNA: TGTGCCAGCAGCTTAGCAGAGTATAGCAATCAGCCCCAGCATTTT
CDR3 protein: CASSLAEYSNQPQHF